One T cell receptor (beta chain) is described in this entry. Its specific antigen is unknown. Qualities for individual bases were not recorded, and no much larger clone is one base off. Read against the paper, the sample's time point label means: after anti-PD-1 therapy. Genomic DNA extracted from tumor biopsies or peripheral blood was used for bulk TCRbeta sequencing, with input ranging from roughly 616 ng to 6,004 ng. Every patient had histologically proven advanced or metastatic basal or squamous cell carcinoma and was a poor candidate for surgical resection. Of the ten to eleven patients making up the basal cell carcinoma cohort, 8 underwent bulk tumor TCR sequencing. Deep TCRbeta sequencing was performed with the immunoSEQ platform. The study's own analysis went as follows. Only productive rearrangements were exported from the immunoSEQ Analyzer for further analysis. Bulk TCRbeta clonotypes were assigned T cell phenotypes by matching to single-cell RNA+TCR-seq clones sharing the same TCRbeta sequence. Clone enrichment in tumor was calculated as tumor frequency divided by PBMC frequency from bulk TCR sequencing. TCRs were grouped by GLIPH into specificity groups, defined as clusters of distinct TCRs likely recognizing common antigens via shared CDR3 motifs. Drawn from immuneACCESS, this table holds only the in-frame rearrangements with V and J called that TCRdb kept. Clones are partly lost; checked studies trace under half to an unresolved V gene and leave the rest unexplained. V, J and clone size derive from that table, while D and trimming were established from the DNA sequence. Counted in this sample were roughly 35,000 clones; 73% of them appeared once. The biggest ten clones account for about two fifths of the sample.

This sample was included in a study of T cells in tumors after PD-1 blockade (dated by TCRdb to the late 2010s). Concerning the study at large: Patients were excluded if they had prior checkpoint blockade, use of systemic immunosuppressants, or recent radiotherapy or other anti-cancer therapy within 4 weeks. Pembrolizumab 200 mg every 3 weeks or cemiplimab 350 mg every 2 weeks was administered to patients. A subset of patients also received ongoing daily vismodegib 150 mg during anti-PD-1 treatment. On average, peripheral blood samples had some 110,000 TCR templates (range about 23,000-280,000) and 35,000 to 45,000 unique clonotypes. Paired single-cell RNA and TCR sequencing was done in the study on site-matched tumors from patients with BCC or SCC, both before and after anti-PD-1 therapy. To compare clonotypes in blood and tumor, bulk TCR sequencing was done on 9 to 10 peripheral blood samples taken from roughly five patients. RECIST version 1.1 was the standard used to evaluate clinical response.

The germline V gene provides CDR1 SGHRS and CDR2 YFSETQ. The CDR3 goes from the cysteine to the phenylalanine over 16 residues. The DNA shown is the 48-base CDR3, in frame from base 1. V has 0 bases trimmed and J has 3 bases trimmed; junction bases matching no gene number 4. The full study reports these points: Approximately 38% of tumor TCR clonotypes were found in blood, and some novel exhausted tumor clones appeared in pre-treatment blood, suggesting peripheral recruitment. The source of novel T cell clones was not identified and could include lymphoid organs or rare unexpanded clones within the tumor or its periphery.

The sequence joins TRBV5-1 to TRBJ2-5, and 11 bases in between align with TRBD1. The source of this sequence is a human donor with basal cell carcinoma. Material: PBMCs, obtained after anti-PD-1 treatment. The DNA sequence is given as TGCGCCAGCAGCTTGGCAGGGACAGGGGGAGAAGAGACCCAGTACTTC. This translates into CASSLAGTGGEETQYF.